The sequence of this TCR beta chain was determined in a study of cytomegalovirus exposure and HLA in healthy donors. A word on this clone: What it recognizes is unknown.

The PCR was carried out with 60 Vbeta primers and 13 Jbeta primers. The data were produced by immunoSEQ multiplex PCR, yet TCRdb's version contains in-frame clones alone and is incomplete. The sample has under 130,000 clones; 75% to 85% are singletons. Study results and limitations: Being productive about 87% or about 30% of the time was typical of most TCR beta V segments in an earlier analysis.

Germline trimming cut 4 bases from V and 15 bases from J; bases unmatched to any gene: 6. CDR3 length: 11 amino acids. Germline CDR1 reads MNHNS; CDR2 reads SASEGT. The chain links TRBV6-1 to TRBJ2-1, with 7 bases fitting TRBD1. The sequencing input was PBMCs. This TCR derives from a man aged 18 to 30 in good health and CMV-seronegative. The CDR3, as DNA: TGTGCCAGCAGTGTCCAGGACAGGTGGTTCTTC. This codes for CASSVQDRWFF.